This T cell receptor (beta chain) was obtained from a study of Ad26.COV2.S vaccination and SARS-CoV-2 variants. Overall study: Donor allocation was to the COV1001 Ad26.COV2.S trial arm. Study results and caveats: In TCR breadth and depth analyses, total T cell responses may have been underestimated. Substantial response breadth was reportedly seen for spike-specific CD8+ and CD4+ T cells after vaccination.

As for this clone: The antigen remains unidentified.

As to treatment: roughly 20 received Ad26.COV2.S at low or high dose, single or two shots; about 5 received placebo; per-sample allocation not given. All samples were drawn on day 63, counting from the first vaccine or placebo injection. An adult of 18-55 years in Boston served as donor. V was clipped by 2 bases and J by 7 bases; unmatched bases: 7. Looked up from germline, CDR1 is ENHRY and CDR2 is SYGVKD. There are 15 residues in the CDR3. Method: immunoSEQ multiplex PCR; TCRdb's copy keeps in-frame clones and lacks some. The sample lists more than 300,000 clones; about 86% were seen once. This clonotype was sampled from a person between 18 and 60 years old who received the Ad26.COV2.S COVID-19 vaccine or a placebo. Sequencing was performed on peripheral blood, taken in a trial of Ad26.COV2.S vaccine versus placebo. The rearrangement joins TRBV10-3 to TRBJ2-5; 10 positions match TRBD2. The chain's CDR3 is CAISEGLAGALTQYF. For the CDR3, the DNA is TGTGCCATCAGTGAGGGGCTAGCGGGGGCCTTGACCCAGTACTTC.